The 14 T cell receptor beta chains presented below share a single source sample, sequenced in a study of T cell responses to AZD1222 COVID-19 vaccine. Libraries were prepared by immunoSEQ multiplex PCR; TCRdb keeps only in-frame clonotypes and omits some of them. The sample records approximately 100,000 clones, about 87% being singletons. The sequencing used peripheral blood, collected 28 days after the second AZD1222 dose. The receptors come from an adult who received the AZD1222 COVID-19 vaccine.

In regard to this clone: This specimen includes other DNA sequences encoding the same CDR3. This chain links TRBV5-1 with TRBJ2-6, with 8 bases lining up with TRBD1. The V gene's germline CDR1 is SGHRS and CDR2 YFSETQ. This CDR3 spans 15 amino acids. The V and J ends lost 4 bases and 4 bases, in that order; junction bases with no gene match: 4. CDR3 loop: CASSPTGAGANVLTF. CDR3 DNA: TGCGCCAGCAGCCCGACAGGGGCGGGGGCCAACGTCCTGACTTTC.

This chain connects TRBV19 to TRBJ1-3, with D tentatively TRBD1 (6 bases). V shed 7 bases and J shed 0 bases, with 19 bases lying between them. The CDR3 extends over 17 amino acids. Germline CDR1 and CDR2: LNHDA and SQIVND (reference sequence). The CDR3 coding sequence is TGTGCCAGTACCCTCCTCGCAGGGGTAAGCTCTGGAAACACCATATATTTT. Its protein product is CASTLLAGVSSGNTIYF.

CDR3 loop: CASSSPQLAAEDEQYF. As DNA, the CDR3 is TGTGCCAGCAGCTCCCCCCAACTAGCCGCCGAGGACGAGCAGTACTTC. The V call is TRBV6-2 or TRBV6-3, the J call TRBJ2-7; D may be TRBD2 (6 bases). V shed 6 bases and J shed 5 bases, with 23 bases lying between them. Germline loops: CDR1 MNHEY, CDR2 SVGEGT. The CDR3 is made up of 16 amino acids.

The rearrangement joins TRBV19 to TRBJ2-2; 10 nucleotides agree with TRBD1. The CDR3 is made up of 14 amino acids. V lost 6 bases to trimming and J lost 6 bases; unmatched junction nucleotides: 4. In germline, CDR1 is LNHDA, CDR2 SQIVND (reference sequence). The CDR3 coding sequence is TGTGCCAGTAGGACCGGGACAGGGGCCGGGGAGCTGTTTTTT. Amino acids: CASRTGTGAGELFF.

The chain combines TRBV5-8 with TRBJ1-1; 7 nucleotides line up with TRBD1. There are 19 residues in the CDR3. J gave up 0 bases and V 2 bases, and 16 bases lay outside the gene matches. CDR1 is SGHTS and CDR2 is YDEGEE in the germline V gene. CDR3 nucleotide sequence: TGTGCCAGCAGCTTTCCTCCGGGACAGTGGCAAATGATGAACACTGAAGCTTTCTTT. Protein product: CASSFPPGQWQMMNTEAFF.

The chain uses TRBV24-1 and TRBJ2-5, with 9 bases matching TRBD2. Germline V lookup: CDR1 KGHDR, CDR2 SFDVKD. This CDR3 has 13 amino acids. V lost 7 bases to trimming and J lost 3 bases; unmatched junction nucleotides: 2. The chain's CDR3 is CATRASGEETQYF. CDR3 nucleotide sequence: TGTGCCACCAGAGCTAGCGGGGAAGAGACCCAGTACTTC.

The chain has TRBV5-4 and TRBJ2-1, with 7 bases that match TRBD1. The trim removed 4 bases at V and 5 bases at J, leaving 6 bases unmatched. The germline gives CDR1 SGHNT, CDR2 YYREEE (reference sequence). The CDR3 consists of 14 residues. The CDR3 coding sequence is TGTGCCAGCAGCCCATGGACAGGAGACAATGAGCAGTTCTTC. Encoded protein: CASSPWTGDNEQFF.

J is TRBJ1-5 and V is TRBV11-2; D is ambiguous. This CDR3 has 13 amino acids. Deletions cut 3 bases from V and 3 bases from J, with 6 bases between. Germline-derived CDR1 and CDR2 are SGHAT and FQNNGV. CDR3 protein: CASSFEINQPQHF. Here the CDR3 DNA reads TGTGCCAGCAGCTTCGAGATCAATCAGCCCCAGCATTTT.

The CDR3 DNA follows: TGTGCCTGGACGAGGGTGAAAGCTTTCTTT. Encoded protein: CAWTRVKAFF. The V gene is TRBV30, the J gene TRBJ1-1; D gene uncertain. This CDR3 contains 10 residues. Germline assignment: CDR1 GTSNPN and CDR2 SVGIG (reference sequence). V was trimmed by 4 bases and J by 9 bases, leaving 9 bases between them.

This clone was recorded once. This chain uses TRBV5-1 with TRBJ2-1; perhaps D is TRBD1 or TRBD2 (5 bases each). The V gene's germline CDR1 is SGHRS and CDR2 YFSETQ. CDR3 length equals 16 residues. V was trimmed by 4 bases and J by 3 bases, leaving 17 bases between them. CDR3 sequence (DNA): TGCGCCAGCAGCCTTTCTGGGGACCCGATCTACAATGAGCAGTTCTTC. The encoded protein is CASSLSGDPIYNEQFF.

This chain joins TRBV2 and TRBJ2-2; TRBD1 aligns across 9 bases. CDR1 and CDR2 from the germline V gene are SNHLY and FYNNEI. This CDR3 has 16 amino acids. The junction had 3 bases not matched to a gene; V was cut back by 4 bases and J by 0 bases. CDR3 bases: TGTGCCAGCAGTGTCGGACAGGGGCCGAACACCGGGGAGCTGTTTTTT. This gives the protein CASSVGQGPNTGELFF.

This clone was counted only a few times. The J gene is TRBJ1-1, the V gene TRBV19; D is uncertain. Germline CDR1 reads LNHDA; CDR2 reads SQIVND (reference sequence). The V end lost 5 bases, the J end lost 6 bases, and 13 bases lay between the germline ends. This CDR3 has 13 residues. The CDR3 protein is CASSPRSYAEAFF. The CDR3 DNA sequence: TGTGCCAGTAGTCCCCGCTCATACGCTGAAGCTTTCTTT.

V and J are TRBV5-1 and TRBJ1-1, with 8 bases matching TRBD1. The CDR3 consists of 14 residues. In germline, CDR1 is SGHRS, CDR2 YFSETQ. V was clipped by 0 bases and J by 5 bases; unmatched bases: 3. The CDR3 here is CASSLDRGGTEAFF. The CDR3 DNA reads TGCGCCAGCAGCTTGGACAGGGGGGGAACTGAAGCTTTCTTT.

The CDR3 DNA reads TGTGCCTGGAGTGGACTATTGACTAGCGGACAAGCGGGGACCCAGTACTTC. This gives the protein CAWSGLLTSGQAGTQYF. This chain joins TRBV30 and TRBJ2-5; 9 nucleotides align to TRBD2. Germline V gene lookup returns CDR1 GTSNPN and CDR2 SVGIG (reference sequence). The J segment lost 7 bases and the V segment lost 1 base, leaving 16 bases of the junction unmatched. CDR3 length: 17 amino acids.